This T cell receptor (beta chain) was identified in a study of T cells in tuberculosis. Broader study findings: Smaller distances to GMM-specific TCRs suggested their expansion in active tuberculosis.

Germline CDR1 and CDR2: SNHLY and FYNNEI. This CDR3 contains 14 residues. V lost 4 bases, J lost 10 bases, and 19 bases lay in between. This clone showed up just once. Its antigen is as yet unknown. The protocol was immunoSEQ multiplex PCR, while the TCRdb copy is restricted to in-frame clones and leaves out a portion. Of approximately 30,000 clones listed, under 98% are singletons. Each clinical donor contributed on average approximately 100,000 T cells from unsorted cryopreserved PBMC. The TCR comes from a donor aged 10-29 years with latent tuberculosis or without tuberculosis infection. The chain carries TRBV2 and TRBJ1-1; D gene unclear. Sequenced: PBMCs. The CDR3 sequence is CASSVGAGRVSAFF. The CDR3 coding sequence is TGTGCCAGCAGTGTCGGTGCGGGAAGGGTATCAGCTTTCTTT.